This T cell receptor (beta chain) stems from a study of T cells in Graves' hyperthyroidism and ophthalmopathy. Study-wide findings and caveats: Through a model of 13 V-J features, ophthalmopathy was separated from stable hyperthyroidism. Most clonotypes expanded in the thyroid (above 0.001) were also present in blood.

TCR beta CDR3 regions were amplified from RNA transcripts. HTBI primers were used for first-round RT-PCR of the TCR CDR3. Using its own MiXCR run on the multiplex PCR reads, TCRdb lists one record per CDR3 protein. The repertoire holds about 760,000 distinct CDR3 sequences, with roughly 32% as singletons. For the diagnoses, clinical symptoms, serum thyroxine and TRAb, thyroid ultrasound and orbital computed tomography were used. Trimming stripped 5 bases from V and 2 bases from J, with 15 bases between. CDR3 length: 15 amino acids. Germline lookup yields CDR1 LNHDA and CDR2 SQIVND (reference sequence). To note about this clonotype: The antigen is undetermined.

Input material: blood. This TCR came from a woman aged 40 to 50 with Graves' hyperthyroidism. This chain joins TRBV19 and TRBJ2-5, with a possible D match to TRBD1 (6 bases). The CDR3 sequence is CASSVGTRNQETQYF. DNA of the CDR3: TGTGCCAGTAGTGTTGGGACAAGAAATCAAGAGACCCAGTACTTC.